Each of the 17 T cell receptor beta chains below was sequenced from the same sample in a study of T cells in Graves' hyperthyroidism and ophthalmopathy. TCR beta CDR3 sequences were amplified from RNA transcripts. A first-round RT-PCR of the TCR CDR3 used the HTBI primer set. TCRdb ran MiXCR on the multiplex PCR reads and lists one entry per CDR3 protein. The sample records 600,000 or so distinct CDR3 sequences, roughly 15% being singletons. Sequenced material: blood. The receptors shown here come from a woman in her 50s with Graves' ophthalmopathy.

This chain joins TRBV7-8 and TRBJ2-3; D not resolved. Trimming removed 1 base from V and 3 bases from J, with 11 bases in between. Per the germline V gene, CDR1 is SGHVS and CDR2 is FQNEAQ. The CDR3 contains 15 residues. CDR3 sequence: CASSLGTQGTDTQYF. The DNA for the CDR3 is TGTGCCAGCAGCTTAGGCACACAAGGGACAGATACGCAGTATTTT.

This clonotype was seen many times. This chain joins TRBV6-1 and TRBJ2-2, with D uncertain. CDR1 and CDR2 from the germline V gene are MNHNS and SASEGT. This CDR3 spans 14 amino acids. V was clipped by 11 bases and J by 1 base, with 14 bases between them. Here the CDR3 reads CAGVGPKNTGELFF. CDR3 nucleotide sequence: TGTGCCGGAGTCGGGCCCAAGAACACCGGGGAGCTGTTTTTT.

For the CDR3, the DNA is TGTGCCAGCAGTTTGGGCAGGGGAAGGACTAGCGGGATTATAAACAATGAGCAGTTCTTC. Protein product: CASSLGRGRTSGIINNEQFF. The gene calls are TRBV12-3 or TRBV12-4 and TRBJ2-1, with 12 bases fitting TRBD2. With V trimmed by 3 bases and J by 5 bases, 17 bases remained unmatched. The length of the CDR3 is 20 residues.

The sample holds a few counts of this clonotype. V and J are TRBV11-2 and TRBJ1-4; unclear D gene. The V gene lost 0 bases and the J gene lost 7 bases, with 9 bases spanning the gap. The CDR3 is made up of 14 amino acids. The V gene's germline CDR1 is SGHAT and CDR2 FQNNGV. CDR3 DNA sequence: TGTGCCAGCAGCTTAGATCGGCAGAGTGAAAAACTGTTTTTT. It yields the protein CASSLDRQSEKLFF.

This clonotype has a count of ten or more. This sequence joins TRBV29-1 and TRBJ2-1; 9 nucleotides match TRBD2. CDR1 SQVTM and CDR2 ANQGSEA come from the germline V gene. This CDR3 has 15 amino acids. V was pared by 6 bases and J by 0 bases, with 6 bases of the junction left unmatched. CDR3 bases: TGCAGCGTGGCCAGCGGGAGGAGCTCCTACAATGAGCAGTTCTTC. Its protein product is CSVASGRSSYNEQFF.

Concerning this clonotype itself: The junction does not match germline at one end; this may be a read error. The gene calls are TRBV6-5 and TRBJ1-4; 7 nucleotides line up with TRBD1. Germline CDR1 and CDR2: MNHEY and SVGAGI. The CDR3 extends over 15 amino acids. CDR3 in DNA: TGTGCCAGCAGTTACTCTAGACAGGGCAATGAAAAACTATTTTTT. This codes for CASSYSRQGNEKLFF.

The chain employs TRBV27 and TRBJ2-4; D is perhaps TRBD1 (6 bases). The CDR3 is made up of 13 amino acids. Trimming stripped 11 bases from V and 4 bases from J, with 15 bases between. Germline-derived CDR1 and CDR2 are MNHEY and SMNVEV (reference sequence). The CDR3 DNA follows: TGTGCCGGCGCCGGGACAAGGAAAAACATTCAGTACTTC. It encodes CAGAGTRKNIQYF.

This clonotype was detected a few times. The chain links TRBV19 to TRBJ2-7, with 10 bases lining up with TRBD1. The CDR3 totals 15 residues. Losses at the gene ends were 5 bases for V and 2 bases for J; bases not matched to a gene: 6. CDR1 is LNHDA and CDR2 is SQIVND in the germline V gene (reference sequence). In DNA form, the CDR3 reads TGTGCCAGTAGTCCCGGGACAGGGGTAACCTACGAGCAGTACTTC. Amino acids: CASSPGTGVTYEQYF.

In this sample, this clonotype turned up many times. V is TRBV6-1 and J is TRBJ1-2; tentative D call: TRBD1 (6 bases). Germline V gene sequence: CDR1 MNHNS, CDR2 SASEGT. The CDR3 covers 12 residues. Trimming shortened V by 3 bases and J by 8 bases, and 10 bases separated the two germline ends. This CDR3 reads CASSEGARGYTF. The CDR3 nucleotides are TGTGCCAGCAGTGAGGGGGCGCGGGGCTACACCTTC.

This clonotype has ten or more counts. CDR3 loop: CASSSWTGGIEQYF. Here the CDR3 DNA reads TGCGCCAGCAGCAGTTGGACAGGGGGTATCGAGCAGTACTTC. The chain combines TRBV5-1 with TRBJ2-7; 10 bases line up with TRBD1. The CDR3 is 14 residues long. After removal of 4 bases from V and 6 bases from J, the junction contained 7 bases not matched to a gene. The V gene's germline CDR1 is SGHRS and CDR2 YFSETQ. Full variable domain (missing parts from reference TRBV5-1 and TRBJ2-7): KAGVTQTPRYLIKTRGQQVTLSCSPISGHRSVSWYQQTPGQGLQFLFEYFSETQRNKGNFPGRFSGRQFSNSRSEMNVSTLELGDSALYLCASSSWTGGIEQYFGPGTRLTVT.

This clonotype was counted ten times or more. The gene calls are TRBV20-1 and TRBJ2-1, with 9 bases lining up with TRBD1. Per the germline V gene, CDR1 is DFQATT and CDR2 is SNEGSKA (reference sequence). The J segment lost 6 bases and the V segment lost 6 bases, leaving 9 bases of the junction unmatched. The CDR3 contains 14 residues. CDR3 region: CSAATGGAPNEQFF. The DNA of the CDR3 is TGCAGTGCGGCTACAGGGGGCGCCCCCAATGAGCAGTTCTTC.

This clonotype has only a few counts. The chain's CDR3 is CASSHGESTYEQYF. DNA for the CDR3: TGTGCCAGCAGTCACGGAGAGTCCACCTACGAGCAGTACTTC. This sequence joins TRBV6-2 or TRBV6-3 and TRBJ2-7; D unresolved. Trimming shortened V by 5 bases and J by 2 bases, and 13 bases separated the two germline ends. Germline CDR1 reads MNHEY; CDR2 reads SVGEGT. The CDR3 loop spans 14 amino acids.

This clonotype was seen ten or more times. V gene TRBV11-2 combines with J gene TRBJ2-7; 8 bases agree with TRBD1. Unmatched junction bases numbered 13, after V lost 5 bases and J lost 7 bases. This CDR3 comprises 15 residues. Germline CDR1 and CDR2: SGHAT and FQNNGV. CDR3 sequence reads: CASSRQGASGLEQYF. The CDR3 DNA reads TGTGCCAGCAGCCGTCAGGGGGCATCGGGATTGGAGCAGTACTTC. The variable domain in full, completed from reference TRBV11-2 and TRBJ2-7, reads EAGVAQSPRYKIIEKRQSVAFWCNPISGHATLYWYQQILGQGPKLLIQFQNNGVVDDSQLPKDRFSAERLKGVDSTLKIQPAKLEDSAVYLCASSRQGASGLEQYFGPGTRLTVT.

Concerning this clonotype itself: This sequence may be a read error, since a much larger clone differs from it by one base. This chain connects TRBV12-3 or TRBV12-4 to TRBJ2-7; 8 nucleotides match TRBD1. This CDR3 comprises 14 residues. CDR3 sequence reads: CASSLLDRAYEQHF. CDR3 nucleotides: TGTGCCAGCAGTTTACTGGACAGGGCCTACGAGCAGCACTTC.

This clonotype showed up just a few times. The chain recombines TRBV20-1 with TRBJ1-3, with D tentatively TRBD1 (5 bases). Trimming cost V 5 bases and J 4 bases, with 12 bases left between them. The CDR3 is 13 amino acids. Per germline, CDR1 DFQATT and CDR2 SNEGSKA (reference sequence). CDR3 protein: CSAYKGSGNTIYF. The CDR3, as DNA: TGCAGTGCTTACAAGGGGTCCGGAAACACCATATATTTT.

This chain joins TRBV25-1 and TRBJ2-1; 9 bases line up with TRBD2. V trimming: 3 bases; J trimming: 6 bases; junction bases outside the gene matches: 9. CDR1 is MGHDK and CDR2 is SYGVNS in the germline V gene. There are 16 residues in the CDR3. This CDR3 is CASSDARAGGPNEQFF. Here the CDR3 DNA reads TGTGCCAGCAGTGACGCCCGGGCGGGAGGGCCCAATGAGCAGTTCTTC.

Many counts were recorded for this clonotype. The chain has TRBV5-1 and TRBJ1-1, with D possibly being TRBD1 (5 bases). The CDR3 runs 14 residues. The V and J ends lost 1 base and 0 bases respectively, with 7 bases between them. Germline V gene lookup returns CDR1 SGHRS and CDR2 YFSETQ. CDR3 amino acids: CASSLLDMNTEAFF. The CDR3 bases are TGCGCCAGCAGCTTGCTGGACATGAACACTGAAGCTTTCTTT.